The rows below give T cell receptor beta chains drawn from one sample of a study of long-term antiretroviral therapy in people with HIV. Assay: immunoSEQ multiplex PCR; the TCRdb copy retains only in-frame clones and omits some. The sample lists some 36,000 clones, about 88% occurring once. The material was unsorted PBMCs, obtained approximately 2.7 years before starting antiretroviral therapy. The receptors stem from a woman under 40 with HIV. The CDR3 runs from the conserved cysteine through the conserved F or W. Each record gives: J gene, V gene, D gene, clone size, CDR3 DNA, CDR3 protein. A D gene is named only where the DNA matches it firmly. Expanded clones are given a class, and other clones once, few, many or no size at all.

j_gene: TRBJ1-5; v_gene: TRBV12-5; d_gene: NA; abundance: NA; CDR3nt: TGTGCTAGTGCCGGGGGGGAGGGCAATCAGCCCCAGCATTTT; CDR3aa: CASAGGEGNQPQHF
j_gene: TRBJ2-2; v_gene: TRBV5-1; d_gene: NA; abundance: NA; CDR3nt: TGCGCCAGCAGCTTTATACTATCAGCCACCGGGGAGCTGTTTTTT; CDR3aa: CASSFILSATGELFF
j_gene: TRBJ2-7; v_gene: TRBV18; d_gene: NA; abundance: NA; CDR3nt: TGTGCCAGCTCACCTTCTAGCTCCTACGAGCAGTACTTC; CDR3aa: CASSPSSSYEQYF
j_gene: TRBJ1-1; v_gene: TRBV4-2; d_gene: NA; abundance: once; CDR3nt: TGTGCCAGCAGCCAAGATACCCTAAGAGCGGAAGCTTTCTTT; CDR3aa: CASSQDTLRAEAFF
j_gene: TRBJ2-3; v_gene: TRBV9; d_gene: NA; abundance: NA; CDR3nt: TGTGCCAGCAGCGAGGGGGGGGCGGGGTTGTTCACAGATACGCAGTATTTT; CDR3aa: CASSEGGAGLFTDTQYF
j_gene: TRBJ2-7; v_gene: TRBV5-1; d_gene: NA; abundance: once; CDR3nt: TGCGCCAGCAGCTTGGGGCAGGCGGGTTCCTACGAGCAGTACTTC; CDR3aa: CASSLGQAGSYEQYF
j_gene: TRBJ1-2; v_gene: TRBV7-9; d_gene: NA; abundance: few; CDR3nt: TGTGCCAGCAGCTCAGGAAACTATGGCTACACCTTC; CDR3aa: CASSSGNYGYTF
j_gene: TRBJ1-2; v_gene: TRBV19; d_gene: TRBD1; abundance: once; CDR3nt: TGTGCCAGTAGTACCCTAGGACAGGGGAAGTATGGCTACACCTTC; CDR3aa: CASSTLGQGKYGYTF
j_gene: TRBJ1-5; v_gene: TRBV6-5; d_gene: NA; abundance: few; CDR3nt: TGTGCCAGCAGCCTACAGGGTTCCGGTCAGCCCCAGCATTTT; CDR3aa: CASSLQGSGQPQHF
j_gene: TRBJ1-4; v_gene: TRBV19; d_gene: NA; abundance: NA; CDR3nt: TGTGCCAGTAGTATAACCTTTGGCGGGGGAGCGGGTGAAAAACTGTTTTTT; CDR3aa: CASSITFGGGAGEKLFF
j_gene: TRBJ2-1; v_gene: TRBV6-5; d_gene: TRBD1; abundance: NA; CDR3nt: TGTGCCACCTCACCGGGACAGACCTACAATGAGCAGTTCTTC; CDR3aa: CATSPGQTYNEQFF
j_gene: TRBJ1-4; v_gene: TRBV19; d_gene: NA; abundance: NA; CDR3nt: TGTGCCAGTAGTGTTATCGGGACTGCTAATGAAAAACTGTTTTTT; CDR3aa: CASSVIGTANEKLFF
j_gene: TRBJ1-2; v_gene: TRBV19; d_gene: NA; abundance: NA; CDR3nt: TGTGCCAGTAGTATAACGGTATGGAATGGCTACACCTTC; CDR3aa: CASSITVWNGYTF
j_gene: TRBJ1-3; v_gene: TRBV19; d_gene: NA; abundance: NA; CDR3nt: TGTGCCAGTAGCCCAACAGGGTTCTCTGGAAACACCATATATTTT; CDR3aa: CASSPTGFSGNTIYF
j_gene: TRBJ1-5; v_gene: TRBV2; d_gene: NA; abundance: NA; CDR3nt: TGTGCCAGCAGTGCCCAGGGGAATACAAATCAGCCCCAGCATTTT; CDR3aa: CASSAQGNTNQPQHF
j_gene: TRBJ2-5; v_gene: TRBV18; d_gene: NA; abundance: NA; CDR3nt: TGTGCCAGCTCACCAATGTCGGTACAAGAGACCCAGTACTTC; CDR3aa: CASSPMSVQETQYF
j_gene: TRBJ2-3; v_gene: TRBV7-9; d_gene: TRBD2; abundance: NA; CDR3nt: TGTGCCAGCAGCCCGGGGCTAGCGGGGGGTAAAGCTTACACAGATACGCAGTATTTT; CDR3aa: CASSPGLAGGKAYTDTQYF
j_gene: TRBJ2-3; v_gene: TRBV6-5; d_gene: NA; abundance: NA; CDR3nt: TGTGCCAGCAGTCTCGGAGATACGCAGTATTTT; CDR3aa: CASSLGDTQYF
j_gene: TRBJ1-2; v_gene: TRBV30; d_gene: NA; abundance: NA; CDR3nt: TGTGCCTGGAGTGTGGGGGAAGGCTACACCTTC; CDR3aa: CAWSVGEGYTF
j_gene: TRBJ2-5; v_gene: TRBV7-2; d_gene: TRBD1; abundance: NA; CDR3nt: TGTGCCAGCAGCCAGTCCCGGGACAGGGTAGAGACCCAGTACTTC; CDR3aa: CASSQSRDRVETQYF
j_gene: TRBJ2-1; v_gene: TRBV6-4; d_gene: TRBD2; abundance: once; CDR3nt: TGTGCCAGCAGTCTGCTGGCGGGGGAGTACAATGAGCAGTTCTTC; CDR3aa: CASSLLAGEYNEQFF
j_gene: TRBJ1-2; v_gene: TRBV19; d_gene: NA; abundance: NA; CDR3nt: TGTGCCAGTAGTCACAGCTATGGCTACACCTTC; CDR3aa: CASSHSYGYTF
j_gene: TRBJ2-7; v_gene: TRBV11-2; d_gene: NA; abundance: NA; CDR3nt: TGTGCCAGCAGCCTACCGGGACCGGAGGGGCAGTACTTC; CDR3aa: CASSLPGPEGQYF
j_gene: TRBJ2-3; v_gene: TRBV28; d_gene: NA; abundance: NA; CDR3nt: TGTGCCAGCAGCTCCCCCCAGGGGAGGGCAGATACGCAGTATTTT; CDR3aa: CASSSPQGRADTQYF
j_gene: TRBJ2-2; v_gene: TRBV5-6; d_gene: NA; abundance: NA; CDR3nt: TGTGCCAGCAGATATAGGGGCTGGAACACCGGGGAGCTGTTTTTT; CDR3aa: CASRYRGWNTGELFF
j_gene: TRBJ2-5; v_gene: TRBV11-2; d_gene: NA; abundance: NA; CDR3nt: TGTGCCAGCAGCTCCCCAAACGAGGGGGAGACCCAGTACTTC; CDR3aa: CASSSPNEGETQYF
j_gene: TRBJ2-1; v_gene: TRBV7-7; d_gene: TRBD2; abundance: once; CDR3nt: TGTGCCAGCAGCCCTAGCGGGGGGGCCTACAATGAGCAGTTCTTC; CDR3aa: CASSPSGGAYNEQFF
j_gene: TRBJ1-2; v_gene: TRBV18; d_gene: TRBD1; abundance: NA; CDR3nt: TGTGCCAGCTCCCCCGGGACAGCAATCTATGGCTACACCTTC; CDR3aa: CASSPGTAIYGYTF
j_gene: TRBJ1-3; v_gene: TRBV25-1; d_gene: NA; abundance: NA; CDR3nt: TGTGCCAGCAGTCATCGACAAACTGGAAACACCATATATTTT; CDR3aa: CASSHRQTGNTIYF
j_gene: TRBJ1-1; v_gene: TRBV5-1; d_gene: NA; abundance: NA; CDR3nt: TGCGCCAGCAGCCTCCCAAGTTGGGGGACGGGCACTGAAGCTTTCTTT; CDR3aa: CASSLPSWGTGTEAFF
j_gene: TRBJ1-6; v_gene: TRBV6-4; d_gene: NA; abundance: NA; CDR3nt: TGTGCCAGCAGTGACTCGAATTTGTCACCCCTCCACTTT; CDR3aa: CASSDSNLSPLHF
j_gene: TRBJ1-6; v_gene: TRBV2; d_gene: TRBD1; abundance: NA; CDR3nt: TGTGCCAGCAGTGGATCACAGGGGACAGTTAACCACTTT; CDR3aa: CASSGSQGTVNHF
j_gene: TRBJ2-3; v_gene: TRBV4-1; d_gene: NA; abundance: NA; CDR3nt: TGCGCCACTAAGGACGGGAACACAGATACGCAGTATTTT; CDR3aa: CATKDGNTDTQYF
j_gene: TRBJ1-6; v_gene: TRBV30; d_gene: TRBD1; abundance: NA; CDR3nt: TGTGCCTGGACAGGAACCGGGACAGGGGTTTCACCCCTCCACTTT; CDR3aa: CAWTGTGTGVSPLHF
j_gene: TRBJ1-2; v_gene: TRBV6-5; d_gene: NA; abundance: NA; CDR3nt: TGTGCCAGCAGTTACGGGTTAGGCTACACCTTC; CDR3aa: CASSYGLGYTF
j_gene: TRBJ2-7; v_gene: TRBV7-8; d_gene: NA; abundance: once; CDR3nt: TGTGCCAGCAGCCCAACGGGGATCGAGCAGTACTTC; CDR3aa: CASSPTGIEQYF